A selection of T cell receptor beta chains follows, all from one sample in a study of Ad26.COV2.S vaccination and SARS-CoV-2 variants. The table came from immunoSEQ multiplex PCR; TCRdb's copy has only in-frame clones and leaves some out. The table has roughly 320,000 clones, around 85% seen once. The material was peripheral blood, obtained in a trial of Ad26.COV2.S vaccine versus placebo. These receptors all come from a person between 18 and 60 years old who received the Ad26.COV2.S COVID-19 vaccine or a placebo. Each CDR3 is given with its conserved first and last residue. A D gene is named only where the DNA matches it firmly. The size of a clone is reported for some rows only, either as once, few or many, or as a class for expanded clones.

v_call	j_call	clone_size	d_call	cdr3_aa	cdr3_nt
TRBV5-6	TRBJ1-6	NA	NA	CASNLGGNSPLHF	TGTGCCAGCAACCTGGGAGGTAATTCACCCCTCCACTTT
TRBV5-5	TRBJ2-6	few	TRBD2	CASSPRTSGGLSGANVLTF	TGTGCCAGCAGCCCCCGGACTAGCGGGGGTCTCTCTGGGGCCAACGTCCTGACTTTC
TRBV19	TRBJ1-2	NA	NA	CASSIGKGDGYTF	TGTGCCAGTAGTATTGGAAAGGGCGATGGCTACACCTTC
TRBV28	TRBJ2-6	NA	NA	CASRLNSGANVLTF	TGTGCCAGCAGATTGAACTCTGGGGCCAACGTCCTGACTTTC
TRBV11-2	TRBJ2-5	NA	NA	CASSLGPGAGQETQYF	TGTGCCAGCAGCTTAGGCCCCGGGGCGGGACAAGAGACCCAGTACTTC
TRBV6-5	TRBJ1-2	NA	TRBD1	CATSQTGVPPYGYTF	TGTGCCACCTCACAGACAGGGGTTCCCCCCTATGGCTACACCTTC
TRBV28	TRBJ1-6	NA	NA	CASRDSDSPLHF	TGTGCCAGCAGGGACAGCGATTCACCCCTCCACTTT
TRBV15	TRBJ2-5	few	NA	CATSRAGANQETQYF	TGTGCCACCAGCAGGGCGGGGGCAAACCAAGAGACCCAGTACTTC
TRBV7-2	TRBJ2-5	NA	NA	CASSPRAALRETQYF	TGTGCCAGCAGCCCTCGGGCGGCGCTCCGGGAGACCCAGTACTTC
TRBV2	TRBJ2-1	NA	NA	CASSRWAGDNNEQFF	TGTGCCAGCAGCCGGTGGGCAGGGGACAACAATGAGCAGTTCTTC
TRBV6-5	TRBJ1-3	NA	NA	CASSSRTGNTIYF	TGTGCCAGCAGTTCCAGGACTGGAAACACCATATATTTT
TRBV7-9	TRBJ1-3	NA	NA	CASSFSVSGNTIYF	TGTGCCAGCAGTTTCTCTGTCTCTGGAAACACCATATATTTT
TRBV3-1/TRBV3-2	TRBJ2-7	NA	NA	CASSRSLGVEQYF	TGTGCCAGCAGCCGGTCATTGGGTGTCGAGCAGTACTTC
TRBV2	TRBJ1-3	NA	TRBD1	CASRDSSGNTIYF	TGTGCCTCGCGGGACAGTAGTGGAAACACCATATATTTT
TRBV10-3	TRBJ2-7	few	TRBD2	CATRSLAGEEEQYF	TGTGCCACCCGGAGCCTAGCGGGGGAGGAAGAGCAGTACTTC
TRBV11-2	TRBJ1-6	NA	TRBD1	CASSSRQGAASSPLHF	TGTGCCAGCAGCTCACGACAGGGGGCAGCGAGTTCACCCCTCCACTTT
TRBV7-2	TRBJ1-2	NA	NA	CASSLEGRVKLKEGYTF	TGTGCCAGCAGCTTAGAGGGGCGGGTCAAATTAAAGGAAGGCTACACCTTC
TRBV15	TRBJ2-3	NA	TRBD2	CATSRGSGGAGDTQYF	TGTGCCACCAGCAGAGGTAGCGGGGGGGCAGGGGATACGCAGTATTTT
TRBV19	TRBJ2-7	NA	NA	CASIIRTRPGYEQYF	TGTGCCAGTATTATTCGGACACGGCCGGGATACGAGCAGTACTTC
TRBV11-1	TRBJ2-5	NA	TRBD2	CASSRTSGGLEWTQYF	TGTGCCAGCAGCCGGACTAGCGGGGGGCTTGAGTGGACCCAGTACTTC
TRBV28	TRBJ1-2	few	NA	CASGRQTYGYTF	TGTGCCAGCGGACGACAGACCTATGGCTACACCTTC
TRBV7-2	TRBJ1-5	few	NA	CASSLRRGQPQHF	TGTGCCAGCAGCTTACGCAGGGGACAGCCCCAGCATTTT
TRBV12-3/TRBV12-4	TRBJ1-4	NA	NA	CASKGTENEKLFF	TGTGCCAGCAAGGGGACGGAGAATGAAAAACTGTTTTTT
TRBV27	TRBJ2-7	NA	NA	CASSTRRDANYEQYF	TGTGCCAGCAGTACCCGCCGGGACGCCAACTACGAGCAGTACTTC
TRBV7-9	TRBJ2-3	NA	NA	CASSRGTGTDTQYF	TGTGCCAGCAGCCGCGGGACCGGCACAGATACGCAGTATTTT
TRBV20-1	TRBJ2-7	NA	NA	CSASSGFREQYF	TGCAGTGCTAGTTCGGGGTTTCGGGAGCAGTACTTC
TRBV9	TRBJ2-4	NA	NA	CASSVSPEFGIQYF	TGTGCCAGCAGCGTATCCCCAGAGTTTGGCATTCAGTACTTC
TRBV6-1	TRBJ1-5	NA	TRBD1	CASSAQQGANSNQPQHF	TGTGCCAGCAGTGCCCAACAGGGGGCGAATAGCAATCAGCCCCAGCATTTT
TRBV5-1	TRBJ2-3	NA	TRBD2	CASSLARLADTQYF	TGCGCCAGCAGCTTGGCCCGACTAGCGGATACGCAGTATTTT
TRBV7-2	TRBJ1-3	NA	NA	CASSINSGNTIYF	TGTGCCAGCAGTATAAACTCTGGAAACACCATATATTTT
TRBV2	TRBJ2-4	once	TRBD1	CASSPLTGPAKNIQYF	TGTGCCAGCAGTCCCCTGACAGGGCCAGCCAAAAACATTCAGTACTTC
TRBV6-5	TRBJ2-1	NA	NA	CASSWAEYNEQFF	TGTGCCAGCAGTTGGGCAGAGTACAATGAGCAGTTCTTC
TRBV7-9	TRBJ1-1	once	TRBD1	CASSLDGDRARRGAFF	TGTGCCAGCAGCTTAGACGGGGACAGGGCGCGGAGGGGAGCTTTCTTT
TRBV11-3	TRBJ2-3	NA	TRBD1	CASTVGTGGTDTQYF	TGTGCCAGCACCGTGGGGACAGGGGGGACAGATACGCAGTATTTT
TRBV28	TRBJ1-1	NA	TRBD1	CASRTGGTGEAFF	TGTGCCAGCAGAACTGGGGGGACAGGTGAAGCTTTCTTT
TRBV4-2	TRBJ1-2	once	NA	CASSQGGGDRGYTF	TGTGCCAGCAGCCAAGGAGGGGGGGATCGTGGCTACACCTTC
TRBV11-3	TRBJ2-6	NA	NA	CASSQKRDSGANVLTF	TGTGCCAGCAGCCAAAAGAGGGACTCTGGGGCCAACGTCCTGACTTTC
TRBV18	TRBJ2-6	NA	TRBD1	CASSGQGLAGANVLTF	TGTGCCAGCTCGGGACAGGGATTAGCTGGGGCCAACGTCCTGACTTTC
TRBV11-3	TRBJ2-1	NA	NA	CASSLVNSHNEQFF	TGTGCCAGCAGCTTAGTGAACAGTCACAATGAGCAGTTCTTC
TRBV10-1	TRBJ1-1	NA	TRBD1	CASSESPGTGNTEAFF	TGCGCCAGCAGTGAGTCCCCTGGGACAGGGAACACTGAAGCTTTCTTT
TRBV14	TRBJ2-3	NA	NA	CASSLNPWGADTQYF	TGTGCCAGCAGCCTGAACCCCTGGGGGGCCGATACGCAGTATTTT
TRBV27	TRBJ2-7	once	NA	CASSFLDSLHEQYF	TGTGCCAGCAGTTTTTTGGACAGTCTCCACGAGCAGTACTTC
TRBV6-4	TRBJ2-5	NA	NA	CASSDSPGETQYF	TGTGCCAGCAGTGACTCGCCGGGGGAGACCCAGTACTTC
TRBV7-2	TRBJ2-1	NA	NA	CASSFDVDEQFF	TGTGCCAGCAGCTTCGACGTCGATGAGCAGTTCTTC
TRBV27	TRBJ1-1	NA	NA	CASSLITPRGAEAFF	TGTGCCAGCAGTTTAATCACCCCGCGGGGGGCTGAAGCTTTCTTT
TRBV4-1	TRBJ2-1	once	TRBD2	CASSLILAGVEQFF	TGCGCCAGCAGCCTCATACTAGCGGGGGTTGAGCAGTTCTTC
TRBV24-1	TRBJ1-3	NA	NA	CATADSAGNTIYF	TGTGCCACCGCCGACAGTGCTGGAAACACCATATATTTT
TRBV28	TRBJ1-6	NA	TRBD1	CASSLGQGSPPNSPLHF	TGTGCCAGCAGTTTGGGACAGGGAAGCCCCCCGAATTCACCCCTCCACTTT
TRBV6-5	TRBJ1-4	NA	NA	CASRLEGWEKLFF	TGTGCCAGCAGATTAGAGGGTTGGGAAAAACTGTTTTTT
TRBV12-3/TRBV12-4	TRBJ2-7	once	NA	CASSFGRGYEQYF	TGTGCCAGCAGTTTCGGCAGGGGCTACGAGCAGTACTTC
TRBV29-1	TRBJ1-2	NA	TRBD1	CSALGTANYGYTF	TGCAGCGCCCTTGGGACAGCTAACTATGGCTACACCTTC
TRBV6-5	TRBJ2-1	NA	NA	CASSSGAGLGNEQFF	TGTGCCAGCAGTTCCGGGGCGGGTTTAGGCAATGAGCAGTTCTTC
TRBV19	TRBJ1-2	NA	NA	CASRDSPNYGYTF	TGTGCCAGTAGGGACAGTCCAAACTATGGCTACACCTTC